This TCR beta chain was sequenced during a study of shared clonotypes between healthy human individuals. Germline V CDR1 and CDR2: MNHEY, SMNVEV (reference sequence). The germline V and J ends were trimmed by 10 bases and 0 bases, with 15 bases remaining between them. This CDR3 contains 15 residues. Assay execution took place at the deep level. Sequenced by immunoSEQ multiplex PCR; TCRdb stores in-frame clones only, minus some. Of 1 million to 1.3 million clones detected, around 78% appear once; the ten largest clones hold around 0.61%. Source material: memory CD4+ T cells from PBMCs. Subset indicated: CD45RA-negative fraction. The TCR originated in a man aged 18 to 29 in good health. Some clones in this sample may be carry-over from other donors' samples. The chain uses TRBV27 and TRBJ2-2, with a tentative D call TRBD2 (5 bases). The CDR3 reads CATSPPGANTGELFF. CDR3 DNA sequence: TGTGCCACCTCACCCCCCGGGGCGAACACCGGGGAGCTGTTTTTT.